The 8 T cell receptor beta chains presented below share a single source sample, sequenced in a study of T-cell reconstitution after alpha-beta-depleted transplantation in children. Preparation of the TCRbeta library was carried out with unique molecular identifiers. TCRdb reprocessed the PCR reads with MiXCR, giving one entry per CDR3 protein. This table has some 340,000 distinct CDR3 sequences, 9% to 12% appearing once. The sample consisted of PBMCs from the stem cell graft donor, taken from the stem cell graft. These receptors all come from a human donor who donated a stem cell graft to a child with acute lymphoblastic leukemia.

This clonotype was observed a few times. V is TRBV12-3 or TRBV12-4 and J is TRBJ2-4; the match to TRBD2 covers 7 bases. The CDR3 runs to 13 residues. V lost 2 bases to trimming and J lost 7 bases; unmatched junction nucleotides: 2. CDR3 loop: CASSLLGGNIQYF. The CDR3 DNA follows: TGTGCCAGCAGTTTACTGGGGGGGAACATTCAGTACTTC.

This clonotype has ten or more counts. The chain combines TRBV7-2 with TRBJ2-2; D possibly corresponds to TRBD1 (6 bases). Between the trimmed V and J ends, which lost 4 bases and 8 bases, there was a span of 11 bases. The CDR3 spans 13 residues. The germline V gene encodes CDR1 SGHTA and CDR2 FQGNSA. CDR3 coding DNA: TGTGCCAGCAGCTCGGACAGACGTGGGGAGCTGTTTTTT. Encoded protein: CASSSDRRGELFF.

This clonotype was counted only a few times. The genes are TRBV20-1 and TRBJ2-2; D gene ambiguous. Germline lookup yields CDR1 DFQATT and CDR2 SNEGSKA (reference sequence). The CDR3 length is 12 residues. Trimming took 5 bases from V and 4 from J, leaving 8 bases between them. CDR3 amino acids: CSAQGRTGELFF. Here the CDR3 DNA reads TGCAGTGCTCAAGGTCGCACCGGGGAGCTGTTTTTT.

The table lists this clonotype with a few counts. This sequence joins TRBV20-1 and TRBJ2-1; D unclear. CDR3 length: 14 residues. The V end lost 6 bases, the J end lost 0 bases, and 12 bases lay between the germline ends. In germline, CDR1 is DFQATT, CDR2 SNEGSKA (reference sequence). CDR3 in DNA: TGCAGTGCATCCTACGCCGGCTCCTACAATGAGCAGTTCTTC. Translating it yields CSASYAGSYNEQFF.

This clonotype has more than one count but fewer than ten. The rearrangement uses TRBV7-9 and TRBJ2-1; 8 bases align to TRBD2. Germline assignment: CDR1 SEHNR and CDR2 FQNEAQ (reference sequence). This CDR3 has 14 residues. J lost 8 bases, V lost 5 bases, and 8 bases had no gene match. The CDR3 DNA reads TGTGCCAGCAGCCTTCGGACTAGCTCCCATGAGCAGTTCTTC. It is translated as CASSLRTSSHEQFF.

In its sample, this clonotype was seen a few times. The rearrangement joins TRBV27 to TRBJ2-1; D is ambiguous. V shed 0 bases and J shed 2 bases, with 8 bases lying between them. This CDR3 is built from 15 residues. CDR1 and CDR2 (germline): MNHEY, SMNVEV (reference sequence). Here the CDR3 reads CASSLSRHPYNEQFF. The CDR3 DNA sequence: TGTGCCAGCAGTTTATCTCGACACCCCTACAATGAGCAGTTCTTC.

This clonotype has a handful of counts. The chain recombines TRBV29-1 with TRBJ1-3, with D possibly matching TRBD1 (5 bases). V lost 7 bases and J 0 bases, leaving 13 bases between the germline ends. Looked up from germline, CDR1 is SQVTM and CDR2 is ANQGSEA. The CDR3 contains 14 residues. The CDR3 reads CSAGTFASGNTIYF. CDR3 sequence (DNA): TGCAGCGCTGGGACCTTCGCCTCTGGAAACACCATATATTTT.

There are a few counts of this clonotype. This chain links TRBV7-9 with TRBJ2-7; D remains ambiguous. From germline, CDR1 is SEHNR and CDR2 FQNEAQ (reference sequence). V lost 5 bases and J 5 bases, leaving 7 bases between the germline ends. The CDR3 loop spans 11 amino acids. CDR3 residues: CASSPLNEQYF. In nucleotides, the CDR3 is TGTGCCAGCAGCCCCCTAAACGAGCAGTACTTC.